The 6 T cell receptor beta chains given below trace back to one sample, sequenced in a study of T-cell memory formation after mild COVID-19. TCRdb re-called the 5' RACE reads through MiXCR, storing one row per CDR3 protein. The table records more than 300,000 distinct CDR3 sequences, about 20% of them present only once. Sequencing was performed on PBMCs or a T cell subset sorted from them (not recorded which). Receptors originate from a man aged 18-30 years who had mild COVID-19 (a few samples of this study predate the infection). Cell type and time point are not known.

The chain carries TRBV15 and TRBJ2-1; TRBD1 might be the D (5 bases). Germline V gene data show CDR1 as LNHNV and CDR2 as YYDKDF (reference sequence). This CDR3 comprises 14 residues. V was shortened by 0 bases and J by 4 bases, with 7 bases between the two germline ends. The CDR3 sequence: CATSRERGYNEQFF. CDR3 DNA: TGTGCCACCAGCAGAGAAAGGGGTTACAATGAGCAGTTCTTC.

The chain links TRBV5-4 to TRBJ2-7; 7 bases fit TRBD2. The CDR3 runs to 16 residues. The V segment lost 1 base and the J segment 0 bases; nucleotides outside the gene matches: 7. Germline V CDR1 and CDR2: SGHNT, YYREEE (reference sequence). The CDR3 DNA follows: TGTGCCAGCAGCTTGTGGGGCGGGGGAAGCTCCTACGAGCAGTACTTC. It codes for CASSLWGGGSSYEQYF.

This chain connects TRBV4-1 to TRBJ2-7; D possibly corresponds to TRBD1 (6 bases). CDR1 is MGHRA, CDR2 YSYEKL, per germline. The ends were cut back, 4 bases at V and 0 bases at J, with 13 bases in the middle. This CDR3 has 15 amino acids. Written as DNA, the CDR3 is TGCGCCAGCAGCCTGATGGACAGTAGCTCCTACGAGCAGTACTTC. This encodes CASSLMDSSSYEQYF.

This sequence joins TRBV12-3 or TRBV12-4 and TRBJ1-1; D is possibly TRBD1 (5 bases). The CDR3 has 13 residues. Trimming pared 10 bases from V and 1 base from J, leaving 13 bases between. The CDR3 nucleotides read TGTGCCACAGGCGGGGGGTCGAACACTGAAGCTTTCTTT. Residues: CATGGGSNTEAFF.

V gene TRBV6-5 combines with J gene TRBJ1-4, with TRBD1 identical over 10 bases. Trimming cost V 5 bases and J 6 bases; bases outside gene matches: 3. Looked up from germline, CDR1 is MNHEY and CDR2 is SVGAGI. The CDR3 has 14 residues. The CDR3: CASSRQGADEKLFF. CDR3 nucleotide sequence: TGTGCCAGCAGTCGACAGGGGGCTGATGAAAAACTGTTTTTT.

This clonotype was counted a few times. CDR3 nucleotides: TGTGCCAGCAGTCCTCGACCTGGCTATGAGCAGTTCTTC. This gives the protein CASSPRPGYEQFF. The chain carries TRBV7-3 and TRBJ2-1; no clear D. Germline assignment: CDR1 SGHTA and CDR2 FQGTGA. The CDR3 has 13 amino acids. V was shortened by 6 bases and J by 8 bases, with 14 bases between the two germline ends.